The 7 T cell receptor beta chains reported below all come from one sample, sequenced in a study of blood T cell repertoires in COVID-19. Libraries were prepared by immunoSEQ multiplex PCR; TCRdb keeps only in-frame clonotypes and omits some of them. This sample yields approximately 180,000 clones, of which approximately 85% are seen a single time; more than 5% belongs to the top ten. Sequencing input: PBMCs or T cells enriched from blood (not recorded which). The receptors shown here come from a man aged 35-49 years who had recovered from COVID-19.

The chain joins TRBV27 to TRBJ2-5, with TRBD1 matching over 10 bases. Losses at the gene ends were 5 bases for V and 4 bases for J; bases not matched to a gene: 13. CDR3 length: 17 residues. Germline lookup yields CDR1 MNHEY and CDR2 SMNVEV (reference sequence). The CDR3 nucleotides read TGTGCCAGCAGTCCAGAGGCGACAGGGGGCCCTGGAGAGACCCAGTACTTC. Translation: CASSPEATGGPGETQYF.

This chain connects TRBV13 to TRBJ2-4, with a weak D call TRBD2 (6 bases). Germline V gives CDR1 PRHDT, CDR2 FYEKMQ (reference sequence). The CDR3 extends over 20 amino acids. V was shortened by 0 bases and J by 1 base, with 22 bases between the two germline ends. CDR3 region: CASSLGLSLATGEAKNIQYF. As DNA, the CDR3 is TGTGCCAGCAGCTTAGGCTTAAGTCTTGCGACGGGGGAGGCCAAAAACATTCAGTACTTC.

This clone appeared many times. The gene calls are TRBV6-6 and TRBJ2-1; weak D call: TRBD1 (5 bases). Germline V gene sequence: CDR1 MNHNY, CDR2 SVGAGI (reference sequence). V was pared by 7 bases and J by 3 bases, with 13 bases between. CDR3 size: 14 residues. The CDR3 reads CASIFSRVYNEQFF. The CDR3, as DNA: TGTGCCAGCATTTTTTCCAGGGTCTACAATGAGCAGTTCTTC.

The genes are TRBV3-1 (or the pseudogene TRBV3-2) and TRBJ1-6; weak D call: TRBD1 (6 bases). The V end lost 4 bases, the J end lost 10 bases, and 11 bases lay between the germline ends. CDR1 and CDR2 (germline): LGHDT, YNNKEL (reference sequence). The CDR3 spans 13 residues. CDR3 region: CASSPHRESPLHF. Here the CDR3 DNA reads TGTGCCAGCAGCCCCCACAGGGAGTCACCCCTCCACTTT.

V and J are TRBV6-5 and TRBJ2-5; 9 positions agree with TRBD1. The germline gives CDR1 MNHEY, CDR2 SVGAGI. V trimming: 7 bases; J trimming: 4 bases; junction bases outside the gene matches: 7. The CDR3 consists of 14 residues. CDR3 sequence: CASTKGQGRETQYF. The DNA of the CDR3 is TGTGCCAGCACTAAGGGACAGGGAAGAGAGACCCAGTACTTC.

The rearrangement uses TRBV20-1 and TRBJ2-5; D uncertain. In germline, CDR1 is DFQATT, CDR2 SNEGSKA (reference sequence). Trimming took off 3 bases at V and 5 bases at J, with 13 bases between the two ends. This CDR3 has 13 amino acids. In DNA, the CDR3 is TGCAGTGCTAGTACCCTAGTTGCGGAGACCCAGTACTTC. Its translation: CSASTLVAETQYF.

The CDR3 DNA is TGTGCCAGCAGCTTAGCGGGACTAGCGATGGAGACCCAGTACTTC. This gives the protein CASSLAGLAMETQYF. The V call is TRBV11-2, the J call TRBJ2-5; 10 positions agree with TRBD2. Germline assignment: CDR1 SGHAT and CDR2 FQNNGV. The ends lost 1 base at V and 5 bases at J; junction bases unmatched: 4. This CDR3 spans 15 amino acids. Full variable domain (missing parts from reference TRBV11-2 and TRBJ2-5): EAGVAQSPRYKIIEKRQSVAFWCNPISGHATLYWYQQILGQGPKLLIQFQNNGVVDDSQLPKDRFSAERLKGVDSTLKIQPAKLEDSAVYLCASSLAGLAMETQYFGPGTRLLVL.